Below are 17 T cell receptor beta chains sequenced from a single sample in a study of OX40 agonist ivuxolimab in advanced cancers. Profiled with immunoSEQ multiplex PCR; TCRdb holds only in-frame clones, not every one. The profile covers more than 10,000 clones, with over 75% appearing a single time and around 15% taken by the ten largest. The source was CD4+ or CD8+ T cells sorted from blood, collected in a trial of the OX40 agonist ivuxolimab. The receptor source for this set is an adult with an advanced solid tumor such as melanoma, head and neck, liver or kidney cancer.

This rearrangement joins TRBV7-9 to TRBJ2-1; D is perhaps TRBD2 (5 bases). CDR1 is SEHNR and CDR2 is FQNEAQ in the germline V gene (reference sequence). V lost 7 bases, J lost 9 bases, and 16 bases lay in between. The CDR3 runs 13 residues. This chain's CDR3 is CASTPRTDPEQFF. The CDR3 region has the DNA TGTGCCAGCACCCCTCGGACTGATCCTGAGCAGTTCTTC.

The rearrangement uses TRBV19 and TRBJ1-3; 7 bases fit TRBD1. V gave up 4 bases and J gave up 0 bases; unmatched junction bases: 6. Per the germline V gene, CDR1 is LNHDA and CDR2 is SQIVND (reference sequence). This CDR3 spans 16 amino acids. The CDR3 DNA sequence: TGTGCCAGTAGTAGCTTAGGGACAGCCTCTGGAAACACCATATATTTT. It codes for CASSSLGTASGNTIYF.

This clone appeared a single time. CDR3 coding DNA: TGTGCCAGTAGTATGGCTAGCTGGCACGAGCAGTACTTC. Translated: CASSMASWHEQYF. This rearrangement joins TRBV19 to TRBJ2-7; possibly TRBD2 for D (5 bases). Germline V gene lookup returns CDR1 LNHDA and CDR2 SQIVND (reference sequence). Trimming took off 3 bases at V and 5 bases at J, with 11 bases between the two ends. This CDR3 is 13 amino acids long. The complete variable domain, with remaining parts taken from reference TRBV19 and TRBJ2-7, reads DGGITQSPKYLFRKEGQNVTLSCEQNLNHDAMYWYRQDPGQGLRLIYYSQIVNDFQKGDIAEGYSVSREKKESFPLTVTSAQKNPTAFYLCASSMASWHEQYFGPGTRLTVT.

The chain carries TRBV7-8 and TRBJ1-3; D is unresolved. V was trimmed by 0 bases and J by 0 bases, leaving 3 bases between them. CDR1 and CDR2 (germline): SGHVS, FQNEAQ. CDR3 length: 14 residues. The CDR3 coding sequence is TGTGCCAGCAGCTTAGCCAGCTCTGGAAACACCATATATTTT. Its translation: CASSLASSGNTIYF.

The V and J genes are TRBV30 and TRBJ1-1; D perhaps matches TRBD1 (5 bases). V was cut by 5 bases and J by 4 bases, with 8 bases left in between. The germline V gene has CDR1 GTSNPN and CDR2 SVGIG (reference sequence). The CDR3 totals 11 residues. CDR3 DNA sequence: TGTGCCTGGTTTGGGGCCACTGAAGCTTTCTTT. This sequence encodes CAWFGATEAFF.

Comment on this clone: Since a far larger clone is one base different, this is likely a read error. V gene TRBV5-8 combines with J gene TRBJ2-6; D not resolved. Germline V lookup: CDR1 SGHTS, CDR2 YDEGEE. V was pared by 4 bases and J by 4 bases, with 12 bases between. This CDR3 has 15 residues. This chain's CDR3 is CASSPLYPGANVLTF. The CDR3 bases are TGTGCCAGCAGCCCTTTATATCCAGGGGCCAACGTCCTGACTTTC. Full variable domain (outside the CDR3, taken from reference TRBV5-8 and TRBJ2-6): EAGVTQSPTHLIKTRGQQATLRCSPISGHTSVYWYQQALGLGLQFLLWYDEGEERNRGNFPPRFSGRQFPNYSSELNVNALELEDSALYLCASSPLYPGANVLTFGAGSRLTVL.

The rearrangement uses TRBV4-3 and TRBJ2-5; perhaps TRBD1 as D (6 bases). V gave up 3 bases and J gave up 1 base, with 12 bases separating them. The CDR3 has 15 amino acids. The germline V gene has CDR1 LGHNA and CDR2 YSLEER. DNA for the CDR3: TGCGCCAGCAGCCATATGACAGGAATCCAAGAGACCCAGTACTTC. Its translation is CASSHMTGIQETQYF.

CDR3 in DNA: TGTGCCAGCAGCCCCAATTACTACGAGCAGTACTTC. It encodes CASSPNYYEQYF. The chain uses TRBV11-2 and TRBJ2-7; no clear D. Trimming removed 5 bases from V and 3 bases from J, with 8 bases in between. The germline gives CDR1 SGHAT, CDR2 FQNNGV. The CDR3 sequence is 12 residues long.

This chain links TRBV27 with TRBJ1-4, with D uncertain. V dropped 9 bases and J dropped 3 bases, with 14 bases sitting between them. This CDR3 comprises 14 residues. Germline V gene lookup returns CDR1 MNHEY and CDR2 SMNVEV (reference sequence). The CDR3 sequence is CASRSWMANEKLFF. In nucleotides, the CDR3 is TGTGCCAGTCGATCGTGGATGGCTAATGAAAAACTGTTTTTT.

The V gene is TRBV7-2, the J gene TRBJ2-1; D unclear. CDR1 and CDR2 from the germline V gene are SGHTA and FQGNSA. This CDR3 comprises 13 residues. The ends were cut back, 3 bases at V and 5 bases at J, with 8 bases in the middle. This CDR3 is CASSFLPNNEQFF. In DNA, the CDR3 is TGTGCCAGCAGCTTCTTACCTAACAATGAGCAGTTCTTC.

The chain uses TRBV29-1 and TRBJ2-1; weak D call: TRBD2 (7 bases). The V end was cut by 3 bases, the J end by 8 bases, with 23 bases between. CDR3 length: 16 residues. In germline, CDR1 is SQVTM, CDR2 ANQGSEA. As DNA, the CDR3 is TGCAGCGTTGAGGGAGGGACCTACAGGGTCCCGGATGAGCAGTTCTTC. Translation gives CSVEGGTYRVPDEQFF.

This clone was recorded a few times. V gene TRBV6-1 combines with J gene TRBJ2-7; D is undetermined. CDR1 MNHNS and CDR2 SASEGT come from the germline V gene. This CDR3 spans 14 amino acids. V was shortened by 6 bases and J by 7 bases, with 19 bases between the two germline ends. CDR3 sequence: CASSLHEAHWEQYF. The DNA of the CDR3 is TGTGCCAGCAGCCTGCATGAAGCCCACTGGGAGCAGTACTTC.

This sequence joins TRBV4-1 and TRBJ2-3; no firm D call. The V end lost 1 base, the J end lost 4 bases, and 12 bases lay between the germline ends. The V gene's germline CDR1 is MGHRA and CDR2 YSYEKL. The CDR3 consists of 15 residues. The CDR3 protein is CASSQGPGLSDTQYF. The CDR3 region has the DNA TGCGCCAGCAGCCAAGGACCGGGTTTATCAGATACGCAGTATTTT.

The chain links TRBV19 to TRBJ2-1, with D tentatively TRBD2 (6 bases). Trimming took 8 bases from V and 4 from J, leaving 15 bases between them. The CDR3 runs 14 residues. The V gene's germline CDR1 is LNHDA and CDR2 SQIVND (reference sequence). DNA of the CDR3: TGTGCCAGTGCTAGCGAGCTAATTTACAATGAGCAGTTCTTC. Translated, it gives CASASELIYNEQFF.

This chain connects TRBV2 to TRBJ2-3, with 11 bases fitting TRBD2. CDR3 length equals 19 residues. CDR1 is SNHLY and CDR2 is FYNNEI in the germline V gene. V shed 2 bases, J shed 5 bases, and the junction held 15 bases outside the gene matches. The CDR3 bases are TGTGCCAGCAGTGAATCAGCCCATCTAGCGGGAGGTTCCGGAGATACGCAGTATTTT. It is translated as CASSESAHLAGGSGDTQYF.

The rearrangement joins TRBV6-5 to TRBJ2-7, with 10 bases that match TRBD2. V was clipped by 6 bases and J by 3 bases; unmatched bases: 5. The V gene's germline CDR1 is MNHEY and CDR2 SVGAGI. The CDR3 is made up of 14 amino acids. The CDR3 DNA follows: TGTGCCAGCAGCAACGGACTAGCGGTCTACGAGCAGTACTTC. This translates into CASSNGLAVYEQYF.

This chain joins TRBV4-1 and TRBJ2-7; D is possibly TRBD1 or TRBD2 (6 bases each). Trimming stripped 0 bases from V and 3 bases from J, with 21 bases between. CDR3 length: 18 amino acids. Germline-derived CDR1 and CDR2 are MGHRA and YSYEKL. The DNA of the CDR3 is TGCGCCAGCAGCCAAGAGTCGGGGGCGGGGTCTACCCTCTACGAGCAGTACTTC. Translation: CASSQESGAGSTLYEQYF.